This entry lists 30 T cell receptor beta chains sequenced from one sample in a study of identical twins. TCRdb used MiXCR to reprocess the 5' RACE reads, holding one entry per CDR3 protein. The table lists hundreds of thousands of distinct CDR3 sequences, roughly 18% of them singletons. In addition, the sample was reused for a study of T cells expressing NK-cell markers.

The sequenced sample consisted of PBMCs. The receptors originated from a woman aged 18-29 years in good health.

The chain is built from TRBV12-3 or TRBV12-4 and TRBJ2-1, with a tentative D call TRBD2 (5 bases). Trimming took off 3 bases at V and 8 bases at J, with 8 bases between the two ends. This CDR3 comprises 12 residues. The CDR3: CASSFYSDEQFF. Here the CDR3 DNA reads TGTGCCAGCAGTTTTTATAGCGATGAGCAGTTCTTC.

DNA for the CDR3: TGCAGTGCTAGTCGTCTACCAGACGGCGAGACCCAGTACTTC. This gives the protein CSASRLPDGETQYF. V and J are TRBV20-1 and TRBJ2-5; no definite D call. V was shortened by 3 bases and J by 5 bases, with 16 bases between the two germline ends. Per the germline V gene, CDR1 is DFQATT and CDR2 is SNEGSKA (reference sequence). This CDR3 has 14 residues.

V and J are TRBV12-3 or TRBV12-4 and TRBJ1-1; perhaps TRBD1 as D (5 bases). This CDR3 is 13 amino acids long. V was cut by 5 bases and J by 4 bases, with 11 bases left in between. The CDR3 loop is CASSPGPSTEAFF. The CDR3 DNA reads TGTGCCAGCAGTCCGGGACCGTCCACTGAAGCTTTCTTT.

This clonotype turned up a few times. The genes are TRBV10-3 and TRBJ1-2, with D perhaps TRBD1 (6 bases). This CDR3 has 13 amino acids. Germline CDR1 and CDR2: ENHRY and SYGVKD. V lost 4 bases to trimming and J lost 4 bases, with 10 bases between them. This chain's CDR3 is CAISGQDLYGYTF. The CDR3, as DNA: TGTGCCATCAGTGGACAGGACCTCTATGGCTACACCTTC.

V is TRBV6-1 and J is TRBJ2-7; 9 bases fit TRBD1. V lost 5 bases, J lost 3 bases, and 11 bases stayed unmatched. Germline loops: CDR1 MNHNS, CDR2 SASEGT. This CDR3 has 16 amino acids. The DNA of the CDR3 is TGTGCCAGCAGTCTCCCTCCGGGACAGGGCAACTACGAGCAGTACTTC. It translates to CASSLPPGQGNYEQYF.

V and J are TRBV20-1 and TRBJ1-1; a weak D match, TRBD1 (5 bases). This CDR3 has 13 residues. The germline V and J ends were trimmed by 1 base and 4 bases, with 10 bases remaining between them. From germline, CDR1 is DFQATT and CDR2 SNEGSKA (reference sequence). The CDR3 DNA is TGCAGTGCTAGAGGGGGGATGGGCACTGAAGCTTTCTTT. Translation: CSARGGMGTEAFF.

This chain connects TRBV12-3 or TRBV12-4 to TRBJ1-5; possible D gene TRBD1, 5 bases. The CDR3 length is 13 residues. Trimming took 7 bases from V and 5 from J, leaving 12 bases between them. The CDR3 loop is CASTRGDYQPQHF. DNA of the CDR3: TGTGCCAGCACCCGGGGGGACTATCAGCCCCAGCATTTT.

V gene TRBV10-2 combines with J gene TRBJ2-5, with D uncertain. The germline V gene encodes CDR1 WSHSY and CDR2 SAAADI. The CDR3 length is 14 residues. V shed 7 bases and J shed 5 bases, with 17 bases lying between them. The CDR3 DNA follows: TGCGCCAGCACCCCACGGGTGGGGTGGGAGACCCAGTACTTC. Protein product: CASTPRVGWETQYF.

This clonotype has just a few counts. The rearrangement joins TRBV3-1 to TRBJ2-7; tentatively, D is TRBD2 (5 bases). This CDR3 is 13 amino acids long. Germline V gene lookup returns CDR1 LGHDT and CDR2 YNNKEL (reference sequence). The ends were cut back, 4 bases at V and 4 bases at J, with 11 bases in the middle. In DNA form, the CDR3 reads TGTGCCAGCAGCCCGGGATATAGGTACGAGCAGTACTTC. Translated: CASSPGYRYEQYF.

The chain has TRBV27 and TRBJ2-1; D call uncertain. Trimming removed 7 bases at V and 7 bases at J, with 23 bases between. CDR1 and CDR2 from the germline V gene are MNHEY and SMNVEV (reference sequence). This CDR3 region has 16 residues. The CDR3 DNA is TGTGCCAGCACCTTGTTCGGACCAGGCCAATCGAATGAGCAGTTCTTC. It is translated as CASTLFGPGQSNEQFF.

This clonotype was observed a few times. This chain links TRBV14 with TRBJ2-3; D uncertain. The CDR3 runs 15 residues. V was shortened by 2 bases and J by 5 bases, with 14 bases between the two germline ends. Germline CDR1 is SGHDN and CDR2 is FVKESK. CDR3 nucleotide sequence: TGTGCCAGCAGCCAAACCCATGGGCAAGAAGATACGCAGTATTTT. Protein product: CASSQTHGQEDTQYF.

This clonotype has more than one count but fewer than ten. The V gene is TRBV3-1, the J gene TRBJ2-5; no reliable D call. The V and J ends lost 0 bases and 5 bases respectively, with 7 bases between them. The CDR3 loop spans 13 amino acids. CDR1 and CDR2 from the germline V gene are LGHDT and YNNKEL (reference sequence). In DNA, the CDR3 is TGTGCCAGCAGCCAAGATGACGGCGAGACCCAGTACTTC. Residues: CASSQDDGETQYF.

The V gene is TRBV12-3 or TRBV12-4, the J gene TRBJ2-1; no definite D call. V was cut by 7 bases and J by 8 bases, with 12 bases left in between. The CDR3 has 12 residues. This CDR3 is CASNGVGYEQFF. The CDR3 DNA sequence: TGTGCCAGCAATGGGGTGGGTTATGAGCAGTTCTTC.

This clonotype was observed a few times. The chain's CDR3 is CSVRQGWNTEAFF. CDR3 DNA sequence: TGCAGCGTCCGACAGGGGTGGAACACTGAAGCTTTCTTT. This sequence joins TRBV29-1 and TRBJ1-1; 8 bases agree with TRBD1. This CDR3 has 13 residues. Trimming at V came to 6 bases and at J to 1 base, leaving 4 bases not matched to a gene. Germline V gene sequence: CDR1 SQVTM, CDR2 ANQGSEA.

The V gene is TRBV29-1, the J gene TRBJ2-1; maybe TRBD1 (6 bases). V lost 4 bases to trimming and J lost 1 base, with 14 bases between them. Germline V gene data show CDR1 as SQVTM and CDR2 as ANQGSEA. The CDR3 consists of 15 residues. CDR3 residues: CSVVVGAHSYNEQFF. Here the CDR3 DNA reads TGCAGCGTTGTAGTGGGGGCGCATTCCTACAATGAGCAGTTCTTC.

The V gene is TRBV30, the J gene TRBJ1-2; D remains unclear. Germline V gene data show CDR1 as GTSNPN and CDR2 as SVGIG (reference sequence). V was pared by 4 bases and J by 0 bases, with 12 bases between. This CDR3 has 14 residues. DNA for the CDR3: TGTGCCTGGAAGAGACAAGGAGCTAACTATGGCTACACCTTC. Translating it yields CAWKRQGANYGYTF. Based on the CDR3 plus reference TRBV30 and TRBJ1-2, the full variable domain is SQTIHQWPATLVQPVGSPLSLECTVEGTSNPNLYWYRQAAGRGLQLLFYSVGIGQISSEVPQNLSASRPQDRQFILSSKKLLLSDSGFYLCAWKRQGANYGYTFGSGTRLTVV.

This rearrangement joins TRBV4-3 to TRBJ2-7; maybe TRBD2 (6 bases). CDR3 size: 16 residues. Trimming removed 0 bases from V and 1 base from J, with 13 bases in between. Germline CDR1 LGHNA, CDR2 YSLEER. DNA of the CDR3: TGCGCCAGCAGCCAAGAGACGGGAGCGGTTTCCTACGAGCAGTACTTC. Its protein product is CASSQETGAVSYEQYF.

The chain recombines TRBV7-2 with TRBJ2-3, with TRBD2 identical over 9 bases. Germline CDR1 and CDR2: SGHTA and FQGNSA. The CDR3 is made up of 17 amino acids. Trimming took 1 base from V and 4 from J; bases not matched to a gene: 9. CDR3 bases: TGTGCCAGCAGCTTAGTCTCTAGCGGGAACGTTGCAGATACGCAGTATTTT. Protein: CASSLVSSGNVADTQYF.

The CDR3 DNA reads as TGTGCCAGCAGTTCCGCCGTGGGGGGCCCGCTTAGCACAGATACGCAGTATTTT. It encodes CASSSAVGGPLSTDTQYF. The chain combines TRBV6-5 with TRBJ2-3; D is tentatively TRBD1 or TRBD2 (6 bases each). Trimming took off 4 bases at V and 0 bases at J, with 20 bases between the two ends. Germline V gene lookup returns CDR1 MNHEY and CDR2 SVGAGI. This CDR3 has 18 amino acids.

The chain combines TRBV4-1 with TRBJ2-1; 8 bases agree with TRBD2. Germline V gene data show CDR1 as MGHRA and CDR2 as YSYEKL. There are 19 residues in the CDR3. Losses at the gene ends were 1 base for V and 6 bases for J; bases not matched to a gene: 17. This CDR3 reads CASSQVSGLGGGHGNEQFF. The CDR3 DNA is TGCGCCAGCAGCCAAGTTTCGGGACTAGGGGGAGGCCACGGCAATGAGCAGTTCTTC.

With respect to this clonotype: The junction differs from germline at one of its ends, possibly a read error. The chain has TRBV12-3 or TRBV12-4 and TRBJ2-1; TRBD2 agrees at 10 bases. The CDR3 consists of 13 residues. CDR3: CASSVAGGSEQFF. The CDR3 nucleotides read TGTGCCAGCAGTGTAGCGGGAGGAAGTGAGCAGTTCTTC.

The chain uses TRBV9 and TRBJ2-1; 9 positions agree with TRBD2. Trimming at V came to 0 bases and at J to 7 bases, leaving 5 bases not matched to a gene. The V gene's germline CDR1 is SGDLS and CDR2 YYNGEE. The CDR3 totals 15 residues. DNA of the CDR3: TGTGCCAGCAGCGTAGTAGCGGGAGTAGGAAATGAGCAGTTCTTC. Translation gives CASSVVAGVGNEQFF.

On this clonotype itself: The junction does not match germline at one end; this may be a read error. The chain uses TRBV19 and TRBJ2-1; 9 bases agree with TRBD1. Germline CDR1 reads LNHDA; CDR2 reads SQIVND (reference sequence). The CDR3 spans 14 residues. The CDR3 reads CASSIPRADRGPVF. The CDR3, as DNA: TGTGCCAGTAGTATCCCTAGGGCGGACAGGGGCCCTGTCTTC. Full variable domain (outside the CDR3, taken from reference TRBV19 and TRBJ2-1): DGGITQSPKYLFRKEGQNVTLSCEQNLNHDAMYWYRQDPGQGLRLIYYSQIVNDFQKGDIAEGYSVSREKKESFPLTVTSAQKNPTAFYLCASSIPRADRGPVFGPGTRLTVL.

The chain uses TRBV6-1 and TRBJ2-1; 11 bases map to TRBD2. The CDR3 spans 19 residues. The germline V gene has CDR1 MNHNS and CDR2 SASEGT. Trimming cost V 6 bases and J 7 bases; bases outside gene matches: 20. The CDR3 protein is CASSRILAGAGSHRNEQFF. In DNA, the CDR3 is TGTGCCAGCAGCCGTATACTAGCGGGGGCAGGGTCACACAGGAATGAGCAGTTCTTC.

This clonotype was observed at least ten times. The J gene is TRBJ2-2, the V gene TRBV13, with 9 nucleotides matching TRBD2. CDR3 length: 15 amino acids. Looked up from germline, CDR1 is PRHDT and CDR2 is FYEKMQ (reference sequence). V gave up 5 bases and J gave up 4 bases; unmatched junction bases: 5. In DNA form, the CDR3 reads TGTGCCAGCAGCCGCCTAGCGGGGCTCACCGGGGAGCTGTTTTTT. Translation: CASSRLAGLTGELFF.

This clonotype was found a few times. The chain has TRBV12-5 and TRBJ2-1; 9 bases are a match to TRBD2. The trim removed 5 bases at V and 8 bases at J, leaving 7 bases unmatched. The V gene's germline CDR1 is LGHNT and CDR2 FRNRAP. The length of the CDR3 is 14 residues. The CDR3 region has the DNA TGTGCTAGTGGTCGTGAGAGCGGGAGGTATGAGCAGTTCTTC. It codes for CASGRESGRYEQFF. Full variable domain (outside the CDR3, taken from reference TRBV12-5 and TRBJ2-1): DARVTQTPRHKVTEMGQEVTMRCQPILGHNTVFWYRQTMMQGLELLAYFRNRAPLDDSGMPKDRFSAEMPDATLATLKIQPSEPRDSAVYFCASGRESGRYEQFFGPGTRLTVL.

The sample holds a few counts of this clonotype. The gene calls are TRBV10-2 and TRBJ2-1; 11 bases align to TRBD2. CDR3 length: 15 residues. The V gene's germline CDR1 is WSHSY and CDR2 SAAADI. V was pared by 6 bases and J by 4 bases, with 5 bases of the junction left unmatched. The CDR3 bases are TGCGCCAGCAGATTAGGACTAGCGGGTTACAATGAGCAGTTCTTC. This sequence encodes CASRLGLAGYNEQFF.

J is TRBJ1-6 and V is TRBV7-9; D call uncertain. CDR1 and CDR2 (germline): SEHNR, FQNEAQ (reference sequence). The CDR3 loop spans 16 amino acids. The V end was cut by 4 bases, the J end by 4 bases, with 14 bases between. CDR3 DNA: TGTGCCAGCAGCTGGGGTTTACCCGGGTATAATTCACCCCTCCACTTT. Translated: CASSWGLPGYNSPLHF.

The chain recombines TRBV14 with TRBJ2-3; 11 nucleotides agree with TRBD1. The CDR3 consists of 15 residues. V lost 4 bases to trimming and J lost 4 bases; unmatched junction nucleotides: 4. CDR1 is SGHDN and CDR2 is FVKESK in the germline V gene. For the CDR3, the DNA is TGTGCCAGCAGCCGGTGGGGACAGGGGGCAGATACGCAGTATTTT. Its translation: CASSRWGQGADTQYF.

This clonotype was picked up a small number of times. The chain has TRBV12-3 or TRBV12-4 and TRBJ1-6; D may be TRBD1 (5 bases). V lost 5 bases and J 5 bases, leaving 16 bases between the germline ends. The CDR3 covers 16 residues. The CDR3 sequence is CASSQRGTANNSPLHF. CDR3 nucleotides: TGTGCCAGCAGTCAACGGGGCACCGCCAATAATTCACCCCTCCACTTT.